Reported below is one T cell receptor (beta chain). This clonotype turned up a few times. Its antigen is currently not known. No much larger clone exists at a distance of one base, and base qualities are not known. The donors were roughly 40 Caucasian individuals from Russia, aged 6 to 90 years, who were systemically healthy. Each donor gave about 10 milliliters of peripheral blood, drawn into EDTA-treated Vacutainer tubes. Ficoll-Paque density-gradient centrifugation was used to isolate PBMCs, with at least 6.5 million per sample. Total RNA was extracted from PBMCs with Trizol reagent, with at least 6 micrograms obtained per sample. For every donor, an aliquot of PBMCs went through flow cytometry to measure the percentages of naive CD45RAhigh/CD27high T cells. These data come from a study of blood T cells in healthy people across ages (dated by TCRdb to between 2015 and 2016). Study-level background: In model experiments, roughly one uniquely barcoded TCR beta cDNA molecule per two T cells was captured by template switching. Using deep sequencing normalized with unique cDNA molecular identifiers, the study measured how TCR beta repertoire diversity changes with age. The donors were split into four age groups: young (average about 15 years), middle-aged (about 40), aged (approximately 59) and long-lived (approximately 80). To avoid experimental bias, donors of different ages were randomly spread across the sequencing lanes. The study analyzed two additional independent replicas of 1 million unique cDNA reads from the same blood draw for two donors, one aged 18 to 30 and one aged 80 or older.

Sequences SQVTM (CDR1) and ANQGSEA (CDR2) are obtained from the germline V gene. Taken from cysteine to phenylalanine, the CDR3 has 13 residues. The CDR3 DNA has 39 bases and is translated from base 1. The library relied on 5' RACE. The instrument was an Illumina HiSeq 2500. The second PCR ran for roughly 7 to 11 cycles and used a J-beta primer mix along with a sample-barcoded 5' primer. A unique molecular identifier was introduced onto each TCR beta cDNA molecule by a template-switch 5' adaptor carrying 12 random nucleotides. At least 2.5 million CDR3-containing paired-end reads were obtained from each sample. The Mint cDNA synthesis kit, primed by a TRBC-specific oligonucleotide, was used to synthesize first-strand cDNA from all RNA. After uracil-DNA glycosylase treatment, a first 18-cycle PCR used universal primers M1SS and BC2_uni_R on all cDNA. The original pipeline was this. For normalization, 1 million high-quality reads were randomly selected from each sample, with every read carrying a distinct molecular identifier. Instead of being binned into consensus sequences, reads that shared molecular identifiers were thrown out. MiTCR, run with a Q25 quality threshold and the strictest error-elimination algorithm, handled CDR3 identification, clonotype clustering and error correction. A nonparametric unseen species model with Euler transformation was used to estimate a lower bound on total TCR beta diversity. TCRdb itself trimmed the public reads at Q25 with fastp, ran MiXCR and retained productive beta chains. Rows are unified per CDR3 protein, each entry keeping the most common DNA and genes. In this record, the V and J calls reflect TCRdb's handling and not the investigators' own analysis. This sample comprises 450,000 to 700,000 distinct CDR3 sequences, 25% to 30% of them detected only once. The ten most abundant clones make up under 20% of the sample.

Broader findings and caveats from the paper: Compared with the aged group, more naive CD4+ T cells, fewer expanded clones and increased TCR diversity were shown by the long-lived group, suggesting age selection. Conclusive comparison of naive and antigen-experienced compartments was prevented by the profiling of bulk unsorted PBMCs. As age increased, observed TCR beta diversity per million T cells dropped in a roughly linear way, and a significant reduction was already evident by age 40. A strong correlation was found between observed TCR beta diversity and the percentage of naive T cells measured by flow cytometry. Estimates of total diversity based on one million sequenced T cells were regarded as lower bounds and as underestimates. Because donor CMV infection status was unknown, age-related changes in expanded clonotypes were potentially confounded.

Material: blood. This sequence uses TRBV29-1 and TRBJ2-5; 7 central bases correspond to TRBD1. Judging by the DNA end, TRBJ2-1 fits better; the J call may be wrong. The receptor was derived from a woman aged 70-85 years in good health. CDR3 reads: CSSLDREPHEQFF. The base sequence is TGCAGCTCTCTAGACAGGGAGCCCCATGAGCAGTTCTTC.